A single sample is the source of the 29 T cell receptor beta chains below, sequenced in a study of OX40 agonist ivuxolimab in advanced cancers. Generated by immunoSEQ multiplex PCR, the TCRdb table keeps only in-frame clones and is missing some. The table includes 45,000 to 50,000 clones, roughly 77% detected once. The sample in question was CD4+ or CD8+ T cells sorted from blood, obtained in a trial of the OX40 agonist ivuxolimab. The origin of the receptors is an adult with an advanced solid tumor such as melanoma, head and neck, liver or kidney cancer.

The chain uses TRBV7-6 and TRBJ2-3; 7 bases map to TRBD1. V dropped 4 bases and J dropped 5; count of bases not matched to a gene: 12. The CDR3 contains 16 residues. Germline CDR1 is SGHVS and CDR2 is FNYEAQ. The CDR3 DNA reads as TGTGCCAGCAGCTATACAGGGGATTCACGCGTAGATACGCAGTATTTT. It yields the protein CASSYTGDSRVDTQYF.

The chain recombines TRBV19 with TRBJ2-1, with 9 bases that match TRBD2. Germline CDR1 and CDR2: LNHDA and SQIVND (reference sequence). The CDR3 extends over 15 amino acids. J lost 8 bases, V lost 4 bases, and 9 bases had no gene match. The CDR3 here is CASSKEAGGIDEQFF. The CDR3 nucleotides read TGTGCCAGTAGTAAGGAGGCGGGAGGGATCGATGAGCAGTTCTTC. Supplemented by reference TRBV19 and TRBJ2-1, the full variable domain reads DGGITQSPKYLFRKEGQNVTLSCEQNLNHDAMYWYRQDPGQGLRLIYYSQIVNDFQKGDIAEGYSVSREKKESFPLTVTSAQKNPTAFYLCASSKEAGGIDEQFFGPGTRLTVL.

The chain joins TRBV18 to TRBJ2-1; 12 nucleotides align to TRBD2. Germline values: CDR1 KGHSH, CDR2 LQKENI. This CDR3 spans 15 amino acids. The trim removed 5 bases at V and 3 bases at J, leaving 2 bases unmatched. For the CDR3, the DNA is TGTGCCAGCTCAACGGGACTAGCGGGCTACAATGAGCAGTTCTTC. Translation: CASSTGLAGYNEQFF.

The CDR3 region has the DNA TGTGCCAGCAGTGACTTCACCCAAAGCGGGAGGTCCCCCTACGAGCAGTACTTC. Its translation: CASSDFTQSGRSPYEQYF. This sequence joins TRBV6-4 and TRBJ2-7; 9 nucleotides line up with TRBD2. CDR1 is MRHNA and CDR2 is SNTAGT in the germline V gene. Trimming took 1 base from V and 2 from J; bases not matched to a gene: 12. The CDR3 sequence is 18 residues long.

The CDR3 DNA is TGTGCCAGCAGTTCGGGAGGACTAGCGGCAGATACGCAGTATTTT. This codes for CASSSGGLAADTQYF. The J gene is TRBJ2-3, the V gene TRBV6-6; 10 bases are a match to TRBD2. V lost 4 bases to trimming and J lost 4 bases; unmatched junction nucleotides: 5. Germline CDR1 and CDR2: MNHNY and SVGAGI (reference sequence). The CDR3 sequence is 15 residues long.

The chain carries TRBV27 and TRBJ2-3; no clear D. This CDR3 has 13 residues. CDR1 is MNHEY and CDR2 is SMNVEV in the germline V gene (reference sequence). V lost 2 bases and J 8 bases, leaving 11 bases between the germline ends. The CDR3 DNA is TGTGCCAGCAGTTTAACCGCGGCGGCTACGCAGTATTTT. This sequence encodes CASSLTAAATQYF.

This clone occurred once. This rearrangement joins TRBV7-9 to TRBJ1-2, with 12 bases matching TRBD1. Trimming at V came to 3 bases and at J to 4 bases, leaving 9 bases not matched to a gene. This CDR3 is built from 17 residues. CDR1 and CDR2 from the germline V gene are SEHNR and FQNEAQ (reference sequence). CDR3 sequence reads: CASSFGTGGAKPYGYTF. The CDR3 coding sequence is TGTGCCAGCAGCTTCGGGACAGGGGGCGCAAAGCCCTATGGCTACACCTTC.

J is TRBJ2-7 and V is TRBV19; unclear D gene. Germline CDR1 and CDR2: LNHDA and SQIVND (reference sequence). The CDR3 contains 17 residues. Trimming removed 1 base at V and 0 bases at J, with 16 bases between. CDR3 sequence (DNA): TGTGCCAGTAGTATAGGCGAAGGAAGCCCGTTCTCCTACGAGCAGTACTTC. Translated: CASSIGEGSPFSYEQYF.

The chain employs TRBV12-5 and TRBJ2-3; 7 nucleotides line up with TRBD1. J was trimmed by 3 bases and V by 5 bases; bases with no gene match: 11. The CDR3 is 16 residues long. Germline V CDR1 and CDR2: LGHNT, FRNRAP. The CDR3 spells CASGDSTGYTTDTQYF. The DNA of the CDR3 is TGTGCTAGTGGTGACTCGACAGGGTACACGACAGATACGCAGTATTTT.

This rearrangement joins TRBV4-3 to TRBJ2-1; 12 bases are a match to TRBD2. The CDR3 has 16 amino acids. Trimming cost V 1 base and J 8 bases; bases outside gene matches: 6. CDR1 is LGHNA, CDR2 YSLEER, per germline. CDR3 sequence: CASSQVRLAGADEQFF. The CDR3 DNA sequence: TGCGCCAGCAGCCAAGTTCGACTAGCGGGAGCCGATGAGCAGTTCTTC.

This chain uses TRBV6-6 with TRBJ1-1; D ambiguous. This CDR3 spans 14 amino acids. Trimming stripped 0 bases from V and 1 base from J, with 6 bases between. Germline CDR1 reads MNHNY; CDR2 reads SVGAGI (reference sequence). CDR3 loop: CASSYSRPNTEAFF. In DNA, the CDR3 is TGTGCCAGCAGTTACTCGCGGCCGAACACTGAAGCTTTCTTT.

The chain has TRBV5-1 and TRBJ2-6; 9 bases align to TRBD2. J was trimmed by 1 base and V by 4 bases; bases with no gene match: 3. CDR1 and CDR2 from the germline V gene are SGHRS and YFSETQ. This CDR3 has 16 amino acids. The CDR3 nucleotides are TGCGCCAGCAGCGAACTAGCGGGTTCTGGGGCCAACGTCCTGACTTTC. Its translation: CASSELAGSGANVLTF.

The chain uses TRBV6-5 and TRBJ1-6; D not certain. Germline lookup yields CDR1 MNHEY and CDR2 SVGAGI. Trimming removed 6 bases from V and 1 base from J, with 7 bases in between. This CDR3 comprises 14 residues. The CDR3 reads CASRTVSYNSPLHF. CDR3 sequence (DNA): TGTGCCAGCAGAACCGTGTCCTATAATTCACCCCTCCACTTT.

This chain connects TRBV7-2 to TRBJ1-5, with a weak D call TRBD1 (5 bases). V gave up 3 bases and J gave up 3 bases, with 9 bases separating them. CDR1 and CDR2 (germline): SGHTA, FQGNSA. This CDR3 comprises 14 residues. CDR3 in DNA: TGTGCCAGCAGCTTCCAGGGAAACAATCAGCCCCAGCATTTT. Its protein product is CASSFQGNNQPQHF.

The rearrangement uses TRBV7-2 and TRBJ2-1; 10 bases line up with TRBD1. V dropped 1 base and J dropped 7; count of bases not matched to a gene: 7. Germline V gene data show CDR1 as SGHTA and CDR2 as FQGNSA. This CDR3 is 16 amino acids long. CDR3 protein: CASSLVLGTGANEQFF. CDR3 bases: TGTGCCAGCAGCTTAGTTCTCGGGACAGGGGCTAATGAGCAGTTCTTC.

CDR3 DNA: TGTGCCAGCGATGAGGGAATGAACACTGAAGCTTTCTTT. It codes for CASDEGMNTEAFF. V and J are TRBV10-3 and TRBJ1-1, with no clear D. Germline V gene sequence: CDR1 ENHRY, CDR2 SYGVKD. This CDR3 comprises 13 residues. The ends were cut back, 10 bases at V and 0 bases at J, with 12 bases in the middle.

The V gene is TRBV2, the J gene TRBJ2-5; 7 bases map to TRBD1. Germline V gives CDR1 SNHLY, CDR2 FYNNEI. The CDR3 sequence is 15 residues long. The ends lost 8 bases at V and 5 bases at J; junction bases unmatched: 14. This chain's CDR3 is CASENDMVRGETQYF. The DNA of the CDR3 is TGTGCCAGCGAGAACGATATGGTCAGGGGGGAGACCCAGTACTTC. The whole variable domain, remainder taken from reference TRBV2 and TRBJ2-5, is EPEVTQTPSHQVTQMGQEVILRCVPISNHLYFYWYRQILGQKVEFLVSFYNNEISEKSEIFDDQFSVERPDGSNFTLKIRSTKLEDSAMYFCASENDMVRGETQYFGPGTRLLVL.

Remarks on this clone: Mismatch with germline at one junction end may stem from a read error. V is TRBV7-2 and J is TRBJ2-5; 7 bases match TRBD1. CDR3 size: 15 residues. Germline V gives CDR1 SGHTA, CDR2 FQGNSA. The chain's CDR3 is CASSLAGGSGETQYF. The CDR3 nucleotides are TGTGCCAGCAGCCTAGCAGGGGGATCTGGAGAGACCCAGTACTTC.

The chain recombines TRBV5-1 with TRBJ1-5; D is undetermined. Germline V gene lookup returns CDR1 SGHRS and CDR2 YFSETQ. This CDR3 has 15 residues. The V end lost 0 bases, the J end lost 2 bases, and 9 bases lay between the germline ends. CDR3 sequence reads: CASSLVGLGNQPQHF. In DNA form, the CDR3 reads TGCGCCAGCAGCTTGGTCGGACTTGGCAATCAGCCCCAGCATTTT.

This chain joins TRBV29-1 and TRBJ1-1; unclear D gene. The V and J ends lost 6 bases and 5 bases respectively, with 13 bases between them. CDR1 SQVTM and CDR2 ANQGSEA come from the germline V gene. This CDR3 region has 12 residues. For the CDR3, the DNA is TGCAGCGTGGACCAATCGGGGACTGAAGCTTTCTTT. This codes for CSVDQSGTEAFF.

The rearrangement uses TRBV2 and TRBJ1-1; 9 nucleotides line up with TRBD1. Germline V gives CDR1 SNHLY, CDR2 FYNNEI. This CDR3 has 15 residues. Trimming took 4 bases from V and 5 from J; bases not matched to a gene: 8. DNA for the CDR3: TGTGCCAGCAGTGCGAGGGACAGGGTGGGAACTGAAGCTTTCTTT. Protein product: CASSARDRVGTEAFF.

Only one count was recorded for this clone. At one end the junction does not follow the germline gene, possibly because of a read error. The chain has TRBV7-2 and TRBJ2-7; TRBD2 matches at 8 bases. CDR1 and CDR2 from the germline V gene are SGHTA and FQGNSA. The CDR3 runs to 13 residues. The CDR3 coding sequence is TGTGCCAACAGCTTAAGGGCGGGAGGCGAGCAGTACTTC. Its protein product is CANSLRAGGEQYF.

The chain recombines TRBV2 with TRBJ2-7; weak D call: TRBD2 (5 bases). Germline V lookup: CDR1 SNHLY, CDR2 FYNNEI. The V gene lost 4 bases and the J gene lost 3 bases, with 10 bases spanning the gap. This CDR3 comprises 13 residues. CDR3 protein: CASSGLRNYEQYF. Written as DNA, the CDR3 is TGTGCCAGCAGTGGACTACGCAACTACGAGCAGTACTTC.

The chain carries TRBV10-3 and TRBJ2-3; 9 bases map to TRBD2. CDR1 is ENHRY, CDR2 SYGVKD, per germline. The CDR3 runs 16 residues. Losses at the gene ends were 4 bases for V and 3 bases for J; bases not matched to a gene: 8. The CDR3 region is CAISASTSGLTDTQYF. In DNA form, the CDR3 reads TGTGCCATCAGTGCTTCGACTAGCGGCCTAACAGATACGCAGTATTTT.

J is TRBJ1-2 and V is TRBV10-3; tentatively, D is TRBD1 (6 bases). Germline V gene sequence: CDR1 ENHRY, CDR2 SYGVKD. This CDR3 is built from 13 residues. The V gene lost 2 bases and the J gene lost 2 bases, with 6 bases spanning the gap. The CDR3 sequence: CAISEDRNYGYTF. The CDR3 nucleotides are TGTGCCATCAGTGAGGACAGGAACTATGGCTACACCTTC.

This CDR3 reads CASKSSHLMNTEAFF. The CDR3 DNA sequence: TGTGCCAGCAAGTCCAGCCACCTAATGAACACTGAAGCTTTCTTT. V is TRBV6-6 and J is TRBJ1-1; D is ambiguous. Germline lookup yields CDR1 MNHNY and CDR2 SVGAGI (reference sequence). With 7 bases removed from V and 0 bases from J, the gap between germline ends came to 15 bases. This CDR3 spans 15 amino acids.

CDR3 DNA: TGTGCCAGCAGCTCACTTAGTGGTCTCATGAACACTGAAGCTTTCTTT. Protein product: CASSSLSGLMNTEAFF. The V call is TRBV25-1, the J call TRBJ1-1, with no clear D. The CDR3 is 16 amino acids. Trimming pared 6 bases from V and 0 bases from J, leaving 17 bases between. CDR1 MGHDK and CDR2 SYGVNS come from the germline V gene.

CDR3 coding DNA: TGTGCCAGCAGTGGGGTAACGGGCGGGGAGCTGTTTTTT. Amino acids: CASSGVTGGELFF. J is TRBJ2-2 and V is TRBV6-6; D is uncertain. The CDR3 consists of 13 residues. The ends were cut back, 5 bases at V and 7 bases at J, with 11 bases in the middle. The germline V gene encodes CDR1 MNHNY and CDR2 SVGAGI (reference sequence).

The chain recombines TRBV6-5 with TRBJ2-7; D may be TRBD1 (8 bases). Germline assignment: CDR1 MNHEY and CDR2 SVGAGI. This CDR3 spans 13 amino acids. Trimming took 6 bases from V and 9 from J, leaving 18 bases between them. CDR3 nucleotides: TGTGCCAGCAGCCGAGGACAGGGAGGGGGGCAGTACTTC. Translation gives CASSRGQGGGQYF.